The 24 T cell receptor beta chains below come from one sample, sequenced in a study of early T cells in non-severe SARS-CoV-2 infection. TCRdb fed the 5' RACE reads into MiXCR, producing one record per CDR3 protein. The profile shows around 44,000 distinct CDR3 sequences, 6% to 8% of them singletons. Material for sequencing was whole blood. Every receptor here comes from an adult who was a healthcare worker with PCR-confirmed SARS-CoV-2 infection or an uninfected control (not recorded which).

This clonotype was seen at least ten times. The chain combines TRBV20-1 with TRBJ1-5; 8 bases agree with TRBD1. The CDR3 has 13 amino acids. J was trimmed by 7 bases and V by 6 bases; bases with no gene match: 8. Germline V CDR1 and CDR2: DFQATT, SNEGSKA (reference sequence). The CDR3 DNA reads TGCAGTGCGCATGGGACAGGACCGCAGCCCCAGCATTTT. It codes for CSAHGTGPQPQHF.

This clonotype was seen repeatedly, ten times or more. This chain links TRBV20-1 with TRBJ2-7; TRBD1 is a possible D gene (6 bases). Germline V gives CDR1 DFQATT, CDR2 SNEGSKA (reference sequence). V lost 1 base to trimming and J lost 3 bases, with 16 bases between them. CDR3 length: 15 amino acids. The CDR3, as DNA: TGCAGTGCTAGAGGCGCTCCCGGGACACTCTACGAGCAGTACTTC. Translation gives CSARGAPGTLYEQYF.

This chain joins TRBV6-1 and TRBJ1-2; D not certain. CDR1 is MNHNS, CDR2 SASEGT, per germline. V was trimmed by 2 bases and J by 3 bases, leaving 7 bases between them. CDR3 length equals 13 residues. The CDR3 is CASSENLDYGYTF. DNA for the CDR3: TGTGCCAGCAGTGAAAACCTCGACTATGGCTACACCTTC.

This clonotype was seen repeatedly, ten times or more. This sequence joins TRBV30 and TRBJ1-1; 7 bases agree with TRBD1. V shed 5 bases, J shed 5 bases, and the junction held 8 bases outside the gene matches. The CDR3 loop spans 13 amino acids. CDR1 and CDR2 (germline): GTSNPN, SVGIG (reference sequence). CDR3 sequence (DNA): TGTGCCTGGGATCGACAGGGAGGAACTGAAGCTTTCTTT. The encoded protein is CAWDRQGGTEAFF.

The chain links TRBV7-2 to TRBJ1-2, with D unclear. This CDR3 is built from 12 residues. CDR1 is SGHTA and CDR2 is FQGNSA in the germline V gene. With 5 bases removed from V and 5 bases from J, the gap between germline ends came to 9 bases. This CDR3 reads CASSATTYGYTF. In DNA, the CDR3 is TGTGCCAGCAGCGCGACAACGTATGGCTACACCTTC.

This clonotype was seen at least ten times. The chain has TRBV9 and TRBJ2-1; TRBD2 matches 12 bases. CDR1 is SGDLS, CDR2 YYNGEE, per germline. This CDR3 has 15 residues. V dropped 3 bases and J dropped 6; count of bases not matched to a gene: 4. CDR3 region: CASSATSGGSNEQFF. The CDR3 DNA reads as TGTGCCAGCAGCGCTACTAGCGGGGGGTCCAATGAGCAGTTCTTC.

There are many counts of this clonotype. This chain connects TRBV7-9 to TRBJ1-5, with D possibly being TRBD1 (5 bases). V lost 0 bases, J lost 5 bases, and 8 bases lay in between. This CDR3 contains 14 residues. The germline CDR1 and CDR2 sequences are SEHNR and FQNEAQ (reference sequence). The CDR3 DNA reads TGTGCCAGCAGCTTAGCAGTGGGGGATCAGCCCCAGCATTTT. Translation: CASSLAVGDQPQHF.

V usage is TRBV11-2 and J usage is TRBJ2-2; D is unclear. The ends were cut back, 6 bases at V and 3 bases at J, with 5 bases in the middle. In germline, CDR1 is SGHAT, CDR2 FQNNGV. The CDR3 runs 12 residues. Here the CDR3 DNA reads TGTGCCAGCAGACCGGACACCGGGGAGCTGTTTTTT. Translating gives CASRPDTGELFF.

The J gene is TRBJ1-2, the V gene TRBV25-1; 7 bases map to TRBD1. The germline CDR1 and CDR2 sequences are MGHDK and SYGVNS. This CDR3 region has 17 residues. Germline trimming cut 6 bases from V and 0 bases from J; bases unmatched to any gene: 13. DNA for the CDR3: TGTGCCAGCAGGGGTTCTAATAAGAGGGGGCCTAACTATGGCTACACCTTC. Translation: CASRGSNKRGPNYGYTF.

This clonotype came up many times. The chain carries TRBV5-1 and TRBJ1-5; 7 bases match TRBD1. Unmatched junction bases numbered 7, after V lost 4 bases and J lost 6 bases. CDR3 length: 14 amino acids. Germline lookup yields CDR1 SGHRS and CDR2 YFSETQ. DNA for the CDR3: TGCGCCAGCAGCGACCAAGGGGGCAGTCAGCCCCAGCATTTT. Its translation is CASSDQGGSQPQHF.

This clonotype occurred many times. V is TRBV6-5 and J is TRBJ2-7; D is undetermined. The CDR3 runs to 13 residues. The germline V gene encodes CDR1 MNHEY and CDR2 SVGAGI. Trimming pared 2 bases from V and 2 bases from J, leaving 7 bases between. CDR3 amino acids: CASSYRRTYEQYF. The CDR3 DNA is TGTGCCAGCAGTTACCGACGGACCTACGAGCAGTACTTC.

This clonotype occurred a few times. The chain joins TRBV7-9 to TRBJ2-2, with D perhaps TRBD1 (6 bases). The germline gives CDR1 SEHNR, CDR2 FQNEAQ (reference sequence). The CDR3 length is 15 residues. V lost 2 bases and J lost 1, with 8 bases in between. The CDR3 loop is CASSLMGQNTGELFF. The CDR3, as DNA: TGTGCCAGCAGCTTAATGGGACAGAACACCGGGGAGCTGTTTTTT. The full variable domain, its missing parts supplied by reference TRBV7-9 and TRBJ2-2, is DTGVSQNPRHKITKRGQNVTFRCDPISEHNRLYWYRQTLGQGPEFLTYFQNEAQLEKSRLLSDRFSAERPKGSFSTLEIQRTEQGDSAMYLCASSLMGQNTGELFFGEGSRLTVL.

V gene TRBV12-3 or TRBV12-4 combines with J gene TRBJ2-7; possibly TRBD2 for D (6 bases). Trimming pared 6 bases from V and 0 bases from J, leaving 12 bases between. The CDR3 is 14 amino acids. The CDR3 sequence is CASRAGPTSYEQYF. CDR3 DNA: TGTGCCAGCAGGGCGGGACCTACCTCCTACGAGCAGTACTTC.

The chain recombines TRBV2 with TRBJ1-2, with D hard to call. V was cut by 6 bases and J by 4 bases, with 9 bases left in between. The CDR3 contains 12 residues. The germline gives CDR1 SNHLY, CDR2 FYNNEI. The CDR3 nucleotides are TGTGCCAGCAGAACAGAAGTCTATGGCTACACCTTC. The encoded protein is CASRTEVYGYTF.

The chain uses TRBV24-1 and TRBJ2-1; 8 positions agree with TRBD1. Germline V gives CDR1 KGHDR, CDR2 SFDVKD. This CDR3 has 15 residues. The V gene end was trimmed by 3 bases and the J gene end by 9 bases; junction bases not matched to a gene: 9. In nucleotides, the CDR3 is TGTGCCACCAGTGATCCCCGGGACAGGAGACTTGAGCAGTTCTTC. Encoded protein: CATSDPRDRRLEQFF.

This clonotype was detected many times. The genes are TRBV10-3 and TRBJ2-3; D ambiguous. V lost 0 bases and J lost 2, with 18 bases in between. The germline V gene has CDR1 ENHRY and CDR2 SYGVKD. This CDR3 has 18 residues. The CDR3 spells CAISESRFPGRPTDTQYF. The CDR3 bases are TGTGCCATCAGTGAGTCGAGGTTCCCGGGTCGCCCCACAGATACGCAGTATTTT.

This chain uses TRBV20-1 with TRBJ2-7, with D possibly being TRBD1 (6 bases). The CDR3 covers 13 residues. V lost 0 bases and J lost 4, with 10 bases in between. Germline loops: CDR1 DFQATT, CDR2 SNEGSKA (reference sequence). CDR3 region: CSARDGGQYEQYF. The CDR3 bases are TGCAGTGCTAGAGATGGTGGACAGTACGAGCAGTACTTC.

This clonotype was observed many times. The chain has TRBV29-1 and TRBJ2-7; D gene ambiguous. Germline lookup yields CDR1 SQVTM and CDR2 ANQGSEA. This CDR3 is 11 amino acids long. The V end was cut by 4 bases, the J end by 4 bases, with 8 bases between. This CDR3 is CSVGTDYEQYF. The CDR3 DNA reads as TGCAGCGTTGGCACCGATTACGAGCAGTACTTC.

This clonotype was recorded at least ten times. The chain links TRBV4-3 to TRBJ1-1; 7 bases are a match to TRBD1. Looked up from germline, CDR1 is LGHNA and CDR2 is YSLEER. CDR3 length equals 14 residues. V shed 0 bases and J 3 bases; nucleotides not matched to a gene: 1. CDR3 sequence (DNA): TGCGCCAGCAGCCAAGAAACAGGGGACACTGAAGCTTTCTTT. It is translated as CASSQETGDTEAFF.

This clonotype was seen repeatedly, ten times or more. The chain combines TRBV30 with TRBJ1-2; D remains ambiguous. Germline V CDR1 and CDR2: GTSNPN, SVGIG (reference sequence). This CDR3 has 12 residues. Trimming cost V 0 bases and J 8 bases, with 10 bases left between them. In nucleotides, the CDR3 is TGTGCCTGGAGTGTACGGGGAGGAGGCTACACCTTC. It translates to CAWSVRGGGYTF. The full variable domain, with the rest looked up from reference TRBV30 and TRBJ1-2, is SQTIHQWPATLVQPVGSPLSLECTVEGTSNPNLYWYRQAAGRGLQLLFYSVGIGQISSEVPQNLSASRPQDRQFILSSKKLLLSDSGFYLCAWSVRGGGYTFGSGTRLTVV.

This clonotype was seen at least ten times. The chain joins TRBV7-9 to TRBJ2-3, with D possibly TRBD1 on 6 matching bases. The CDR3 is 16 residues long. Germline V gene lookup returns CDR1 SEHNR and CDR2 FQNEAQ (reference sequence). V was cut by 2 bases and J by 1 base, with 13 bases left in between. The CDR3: CASSLHSGVGTDTQYF. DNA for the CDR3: TGTGCCAGCAGCTTACACTCAGGGGTTGGCACAGATACGCAGTATTTT.

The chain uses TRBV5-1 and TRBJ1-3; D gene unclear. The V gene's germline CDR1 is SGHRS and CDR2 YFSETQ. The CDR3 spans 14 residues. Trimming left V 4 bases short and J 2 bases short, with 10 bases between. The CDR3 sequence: CASSPTLTGNTIYF. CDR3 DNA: TGCGCCAGCAGCCCTACGCTAACTGGAAACACCATATATTTT.

The CDR3 sequence is CASSQEVRRGGYNEQFF. The DNA of the CDR3 is TGCGCCAGCAGCCAAGAGGTCCGGCGGGGGGGATACAATGAGCAGTTCTTC. J is TRBJ2-1 and V is TRBV4-1; 9 bases agree with TRBD2. Losses at the gene ends were 0 bases for V and 4 bases for J; bases not matched to a gene: 7. This CDR3 contains 17 residues. CDR1 is MGHRA, CDR2 YSYEKL, per germline.

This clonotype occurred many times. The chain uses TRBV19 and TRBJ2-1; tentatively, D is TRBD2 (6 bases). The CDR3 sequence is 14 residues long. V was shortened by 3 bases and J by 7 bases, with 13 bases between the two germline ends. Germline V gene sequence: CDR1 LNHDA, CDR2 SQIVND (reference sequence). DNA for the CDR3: TGTGCCAGTAGTATGGGGGGACGGTTAAATGAGCAGTTCTTC. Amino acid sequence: CASSMGGRLNEQFF.